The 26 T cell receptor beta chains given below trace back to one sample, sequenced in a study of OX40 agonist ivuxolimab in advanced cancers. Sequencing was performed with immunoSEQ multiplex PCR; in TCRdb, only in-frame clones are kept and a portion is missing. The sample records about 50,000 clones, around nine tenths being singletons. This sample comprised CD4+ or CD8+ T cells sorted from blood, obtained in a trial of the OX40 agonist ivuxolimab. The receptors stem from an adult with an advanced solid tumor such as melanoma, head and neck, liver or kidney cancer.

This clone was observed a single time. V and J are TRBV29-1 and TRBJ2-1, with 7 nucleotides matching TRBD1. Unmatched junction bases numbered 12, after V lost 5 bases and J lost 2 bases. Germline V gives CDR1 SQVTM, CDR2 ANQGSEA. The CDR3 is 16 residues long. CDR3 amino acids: CSVLKGFTGAYNEQFF. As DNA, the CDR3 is TGCAGCGTTCTTAAGGGCTTCACAGGGGCCTACAATGAGCAGTTCTTC.

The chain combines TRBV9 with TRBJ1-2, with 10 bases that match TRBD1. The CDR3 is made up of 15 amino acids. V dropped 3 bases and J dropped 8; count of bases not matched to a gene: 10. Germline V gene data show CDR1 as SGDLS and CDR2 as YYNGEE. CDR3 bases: TGTGCCAGCAGCGGCAGGGACAGGGGTGTGGAGGGCTACACCTTC. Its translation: CASSGRDRGVEGYTF.

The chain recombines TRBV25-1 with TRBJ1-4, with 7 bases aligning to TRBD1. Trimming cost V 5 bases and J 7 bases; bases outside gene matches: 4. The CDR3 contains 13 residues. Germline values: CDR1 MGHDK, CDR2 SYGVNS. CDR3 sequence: CASSRTGVEKLFF. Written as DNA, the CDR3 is TGTGCCAGCAGTCGGACAGGCGTTGAAAAACTGTTTTTT. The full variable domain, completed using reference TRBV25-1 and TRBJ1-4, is EADIYQTPRYLVIGTGKKITLECSQTMGHDKMYWYQQDPGMELHLIHYSYGVNSTEKGDLSSESTVSRIRTEHFPLTLESARPSHTSQYLCASSRTGVEKLFFGSGTQLSVL.

CDR3 sequence (DNA): TGCAGCGTTGAAGAAAGGGCCGGGGCCAACGTCCTGACTTTC. It codes for CSVEERAGANVLTF. V and J are TRBV29-1 and TRBJ2-6; the D is unclear. CDR1 and CDR2 (germline): SQVTM, ANQGSEA. This CDR3 is 14 amino acids long. V was trimmed by 0 bases and J by 4 bases, leaving 7 bases between them.

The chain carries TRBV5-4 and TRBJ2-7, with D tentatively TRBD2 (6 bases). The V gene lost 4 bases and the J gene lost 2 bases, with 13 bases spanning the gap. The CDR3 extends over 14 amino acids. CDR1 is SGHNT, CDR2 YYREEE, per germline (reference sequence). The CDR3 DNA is TGTGCCAGCAGCCGACTAGACGGGACCTACGAGCAGTACTTC. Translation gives CASSRLDGTYEQYF.

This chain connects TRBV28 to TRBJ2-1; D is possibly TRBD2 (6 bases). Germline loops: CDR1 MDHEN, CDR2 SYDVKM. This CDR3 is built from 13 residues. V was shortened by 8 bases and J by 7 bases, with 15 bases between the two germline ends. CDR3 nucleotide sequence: TGTGCCAGCGGGGCAGCGGGTCGGAATGAGCAGTTCTTC. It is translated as CASGAAGRNEQFF.

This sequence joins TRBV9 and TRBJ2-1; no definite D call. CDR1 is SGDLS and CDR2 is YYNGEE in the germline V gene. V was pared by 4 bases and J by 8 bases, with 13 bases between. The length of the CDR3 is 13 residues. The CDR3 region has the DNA TGTGCCAGCAGCCCAGGAACCCGGCATGAGCAGTTCTTC. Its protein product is CASSPGTRHEQFF.

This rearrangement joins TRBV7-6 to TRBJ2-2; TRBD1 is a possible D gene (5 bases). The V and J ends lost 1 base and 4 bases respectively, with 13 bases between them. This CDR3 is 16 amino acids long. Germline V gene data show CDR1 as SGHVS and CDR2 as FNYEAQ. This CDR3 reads CASSLVSGARTGELFF. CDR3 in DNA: TGTGCCAGCAGCTTAGTTTCTGGGGCCCGCACCGGGGAGCTGTTTTTT.

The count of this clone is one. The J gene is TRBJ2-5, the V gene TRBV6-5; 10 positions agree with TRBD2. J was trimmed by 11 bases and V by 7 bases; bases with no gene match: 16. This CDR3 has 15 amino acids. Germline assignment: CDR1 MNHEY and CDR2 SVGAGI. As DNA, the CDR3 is TGTGCCAGCACCAAACAGAGCGGGGGGGTTTGGGAGCAGTACTTC. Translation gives CASTKQSGGVWEQYF.

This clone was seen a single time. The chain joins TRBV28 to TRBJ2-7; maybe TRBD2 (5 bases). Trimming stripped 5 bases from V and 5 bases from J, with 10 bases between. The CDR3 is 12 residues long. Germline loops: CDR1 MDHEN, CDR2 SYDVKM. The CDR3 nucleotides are TGTGCCAGCAGTACACCCGGGGACGAGCAGTACTTC. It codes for CASSTPGDEQYF.

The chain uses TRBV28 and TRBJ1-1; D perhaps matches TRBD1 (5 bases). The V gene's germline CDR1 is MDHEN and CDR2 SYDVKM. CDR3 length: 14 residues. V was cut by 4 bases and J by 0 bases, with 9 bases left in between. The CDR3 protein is CASSSGRMNTEAFF. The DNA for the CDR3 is TGTGCCAGCAGTTCGGGGCGCATGAACACTGAAGCTTTCTTT.

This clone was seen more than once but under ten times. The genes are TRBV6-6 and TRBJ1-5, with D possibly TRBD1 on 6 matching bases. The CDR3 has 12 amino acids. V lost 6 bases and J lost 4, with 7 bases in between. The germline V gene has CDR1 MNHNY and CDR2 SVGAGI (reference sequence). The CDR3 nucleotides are TGTGCCAGCAGAAGGGGGAATCAGCCCCAGCATTTT. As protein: CASRRGNQPQHF.

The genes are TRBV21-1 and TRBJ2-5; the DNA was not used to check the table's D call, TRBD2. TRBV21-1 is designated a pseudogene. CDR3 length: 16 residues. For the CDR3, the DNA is TGTGCCAGCAGCAAACGGAAGCGGGAGTACCAAGAGACCCAGTACTTC. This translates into CASSKRKREYQETQYF.

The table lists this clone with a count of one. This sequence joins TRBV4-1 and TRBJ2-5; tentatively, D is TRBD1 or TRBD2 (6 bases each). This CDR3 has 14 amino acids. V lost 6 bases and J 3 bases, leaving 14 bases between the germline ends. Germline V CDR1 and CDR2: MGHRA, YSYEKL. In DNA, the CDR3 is TGCGCCAGCAGTCCCTCCGGGGGCAAAGAGACCCAGTACTTC. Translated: CASSPSGGKETQYF.

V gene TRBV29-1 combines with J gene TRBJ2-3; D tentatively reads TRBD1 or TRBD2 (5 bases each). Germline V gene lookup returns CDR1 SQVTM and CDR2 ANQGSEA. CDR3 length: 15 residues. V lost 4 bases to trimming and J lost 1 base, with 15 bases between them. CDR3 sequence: CSVVPPGRGTDTQYF. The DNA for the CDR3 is TGCAGCGTTGTACCGCCGGGACGGGGCACAGATACGCAGTATTTT.

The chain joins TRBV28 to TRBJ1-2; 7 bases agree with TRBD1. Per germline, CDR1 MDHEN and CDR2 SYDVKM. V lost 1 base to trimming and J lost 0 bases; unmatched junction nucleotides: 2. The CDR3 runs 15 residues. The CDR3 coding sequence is TGTGCCAGCAGTTTATTGGGACAGACTAACTATGGCTACACCTTC. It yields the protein CASSLLGQTNYGYTF.

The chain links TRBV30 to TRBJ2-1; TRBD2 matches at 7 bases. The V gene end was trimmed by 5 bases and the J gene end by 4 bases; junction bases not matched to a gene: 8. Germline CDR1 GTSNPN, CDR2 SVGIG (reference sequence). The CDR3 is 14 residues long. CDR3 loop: CAWRWGGIYNEQFF. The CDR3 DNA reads TGTGCCTGGCGTTGGGGGGGTATTTACAATGAGCAGTTCTTC.

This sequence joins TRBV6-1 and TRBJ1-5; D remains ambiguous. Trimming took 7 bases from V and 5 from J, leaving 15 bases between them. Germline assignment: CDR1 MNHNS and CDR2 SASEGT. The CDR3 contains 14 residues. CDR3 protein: CASMGGSRDQPQHF. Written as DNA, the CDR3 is TGTGCCAGCATGGGAGGGAGCCGGGATCAGCCCCAGCATTTT.

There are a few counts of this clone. As DNA, the CDR3 is TGTGCCTGGAATAAGGGTTTCTCTGGAAACACCATATATTTT. It encodes CAWNKGFSGNTIYF. V and J are TRBV30 and TRBJ1-3; D is undetermined. Germline V gene sequence: CDR1 GTSNPN, CDR2 SVGIG (reference sequence). The germline V and J ends were trimmed by 4 bases and 0 bases, with 10 bases remaining between them. The CDR3 spans 14 residues.

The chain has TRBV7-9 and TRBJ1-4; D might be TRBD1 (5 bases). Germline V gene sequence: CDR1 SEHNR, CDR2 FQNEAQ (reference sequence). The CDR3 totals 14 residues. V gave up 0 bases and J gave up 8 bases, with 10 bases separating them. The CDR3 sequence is CASSLAQGGEKLFF. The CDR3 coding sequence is TGTGCCAGCAGCTTAGCGCAGGGAGGGGAAAAACTGTTTTTT.

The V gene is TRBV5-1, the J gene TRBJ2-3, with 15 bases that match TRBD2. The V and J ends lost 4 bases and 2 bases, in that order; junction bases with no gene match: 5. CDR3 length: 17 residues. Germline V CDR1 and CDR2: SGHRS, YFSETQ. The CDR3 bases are TGCGCCAGCAGCCCTGGACTAGCGGGGGGGCCCACAGATACGCAGTATTTT. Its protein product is CASSPGLAGGPTDTQYF. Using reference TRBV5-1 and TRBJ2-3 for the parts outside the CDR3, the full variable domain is KAGVTQTPRYLIKTRGQQVTLSCSPISGHRSVSWYQQTPGQGLQFLFEYFSETQRNKGNFPGRFSGRQFSNSRSEMNVSTLELGDSALYLCASSPGLAGGPTDTQYFGPGTRLTVL.

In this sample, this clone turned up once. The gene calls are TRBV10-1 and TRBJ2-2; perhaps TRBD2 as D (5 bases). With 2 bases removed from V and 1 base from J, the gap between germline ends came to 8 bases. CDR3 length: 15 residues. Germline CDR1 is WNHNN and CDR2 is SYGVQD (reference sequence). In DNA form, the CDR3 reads TGCGCCAGCAGTGAGGGACTCCTGAACACCGGGGAGCTGTTTTTT. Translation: CASSEGLLNTGELFF.

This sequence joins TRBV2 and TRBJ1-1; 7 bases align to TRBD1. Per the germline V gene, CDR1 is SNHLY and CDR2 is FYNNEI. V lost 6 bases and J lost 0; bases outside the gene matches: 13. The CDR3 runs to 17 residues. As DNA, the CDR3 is TGTGCCAGCAGGAGGGACAGATTACTTACTATGAACACTGAAGCTTTCTTT. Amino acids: CASRRDRLLTMNTEAFF.

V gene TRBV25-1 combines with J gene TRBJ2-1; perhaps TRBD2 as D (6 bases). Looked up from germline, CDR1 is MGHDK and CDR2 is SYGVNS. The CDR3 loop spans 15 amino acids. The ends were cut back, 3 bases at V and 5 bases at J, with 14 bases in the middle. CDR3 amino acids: CASSDPSGGDNEQFF. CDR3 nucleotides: TGTGCCAGCAGTGATCCCAGCGGAGGGGACAATGAGCAGTTCTTC.

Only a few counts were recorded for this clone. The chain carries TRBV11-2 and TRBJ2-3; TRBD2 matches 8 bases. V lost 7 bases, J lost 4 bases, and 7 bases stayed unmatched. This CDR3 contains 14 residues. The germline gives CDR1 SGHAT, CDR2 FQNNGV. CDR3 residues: CASNRPGRADTQYF. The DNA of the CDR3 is TGTGCCAGCAACCGACCCGGGAGGGCAGATACGCAGTATTTT.

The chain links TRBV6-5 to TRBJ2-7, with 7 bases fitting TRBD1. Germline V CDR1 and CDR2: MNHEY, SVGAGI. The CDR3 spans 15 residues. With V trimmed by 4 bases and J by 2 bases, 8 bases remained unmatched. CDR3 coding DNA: TGTGCCAGCAGTTCTCTACAGGGGCGGGCCTACGAGCAGTACTTC. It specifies CASSSLQGRAYEQYF.